The clone carrying this T cell receptor (beta chain) came up many times. Its target is unknown. The time point denotes: newly diagnosed GD, antithyroid drugs for less than 3 months. Extracted RNA from PBMCs served as the source of the TCR library. This sample is drawn from a study of regulatory T cells in long-lasting Graves disease. CDR3 regions were amplified by Arm-PCR using iRepertoire HTBI primers to build TCR beta libraries. TCRdb itself ran the multiplex PCR reads through MiXCR, one entry per CDR3 protein. The table includes roughly 360,000 distinct CDR3 sequences, roughly 12% detected once. Study conclusions and caveats: TCR diversity in persistent Graves' patients was below that of newly diagnosed ones.

This sample was also put to use in a study of T cells in Graves' hyperthyroidism and ophthalmopathy. That paper notes: Stable Graves' hyperthyroidism denoted no ophthalmopathy progression over 18 months.

The material sequenced was peripheral blood mononuclear cells (PBMCs), taken at new diagnosis, from a patient treated with antithyroid drugs. The clonotype was recovered from a woman between 18 and 30 years old with Graves disease.

The CDR3 sequence is CASSCTGGEQYF. In DNA, the CDR3 is TGTGCCAGCAGCTGTACAGGTGGCGAGCAGTACTTC. This chain uses TRBV7-4 with TRBJ2-7; possible D gene TRBD1, 5 bases. Germline lookup yields CDR1 SGHVT and CDR2 SQSDAQ. Trimming left V 4 bases short and J 6 bases short, with 10 bases between. The CDR3 is 12 residues long.